The clone carrying this T cell receptor (beta chain) has just a few counts. Its antigen is currently unknown. These data come from a study of T cell repertoires in cytomegalovirus infection. As for the study in general: CMV infection plus the matching HLA type was flagged by public TCR beta signatures. Regarding the study as a whole: HLA-C-restricted CMV-specific TCR beta clonotypes were dominant in the ex vivo response. Carriers of CMV plus the relevant HLA were identified by cumulative public TCR beta family frequency.

Via MiXCR, TCRdb re-called the reads, giving one row per CDR3 protein. The sample contains about 160,000 distinct CDR3 sequences, roughly a fifth of which appear only once. The CDR3 is 17 amino acids. Per the germline V gene, CDR1 is SEHNR and CDR2 is FQNEAQ (reference sequence). Trimming cost V 4 bases and J 5 bases; bases outside gene matches: 10. This specimen consisted of CD8+ T cells from cultured PBMCs, obtained from culture after CMV antigen stimulation. The origin of this receptor is a human donor in good health (CMV status not recorded). Some clones in this sample may be carry-over from other donors' samples. The chain employs TRBV7-9 and TRBJ2-3; TRBD1 matches at 12 bases. CDR3 nucleotides: TGTGCCAGCAGCTACCGGGACAGGGGGCGCACGGTAGATACGCAGTATTTT. This translates into CASSYRDRGRTVDTQYF.